This T cell receptor (beta chain) derives from a study of T cell clonotyping in hematopoietic cell transplantation. The overall study: Pretransplant recipient samples were taken after cytoreduction.

Time point defined: recipient sample about 28 days before transplant, after cytoreduction. Recipients were bled about 28 days pretransplant and at posttransplant days 30, 100, 180. Sequencing was performed with immunoSEQ multiplex PCR; in TCRdb, only in-frame clones are kept and a portion is missing. The table shows approximately 16,000 clones, with 85% to 95% occurring only once. Germline loops: CDR1 MNHEY, CDR2 SVGAGI. V lost 4 bases and J lost 6, with 7 bases in between. CDR3 length: 12 residues. General study points: Higher Inverse Simpson Index values in graft donor and pretransplant recipient predicted broader posttransplant TCR diversity.

A remark on this clone: The antigen is undetermined.

The V call is TRBV6-5, the J call TRBJ2-1, with D uncertain. The specimen was peripheral blood mononuclear cells, collected before stem cell transplant. The receptor comes from a man aged 18 to 30 with biphenotypic leukemia. Some clones in this sample may be carry-over from other donors' samples. The CDR3 region is CASSLSVNEQFF. CDR3 DNA sequence: TGTGCCAGCAGTTTGAGCGTCAATGAGCAGTTCTTC.